Sequencing of this T cell receptor beta chain was carried out in a study of T cell repertoires in cytomegalovirus infection. The CDR3 is 16 amino acids. V gave up 2 bases and J gave up 1 base, with 12 bases separating them. Per germline, CDR1 SGHTA and CDR2 FQGNSA. MiXCR was run by TCRdb on the reads, yielding one entry per CDR3 protein. Of 60,000 to 75,000 distinct CDR3 sequences in the sample, about 4.2% were seen once. This clonotype was detected ten times or more. The receptor was isolated from a human donor in good health (CMV status not recorded). Some clones in this sample may be carry-over from other donors' samples. The sequencing input was PBMCs. V gene TRBV7-2 combines with J gene TRBJ1-3; D is unclear. The CDR3 loop is CASSLLQLSSGNTIYF. The DNA for the CDR3 is TGTGCCAGCAGCTTACTACAGCTCTCATCTGGAAACACCATATATTTT.